This T cell receptor (beta chain) was retrieved from a study of blood T cell repertoires in COVID-19. Per germline, CDR1 SGHDN and CDR2 FVKESK. V was clipped by 5 bases and J by 0 bases, with 8 bases between them. The CDR3 spans 13 residues. This clone was recorded once. The table came from immunoSEQ multiplex PCR; TCRdb's copy has only in-frame clones and leaves some out. The table records 200,000 to 250,000 clones, about 90% of them present only once. The receptor was derived from a man between 60 and 75 years old with COVID-19, enrolled during active disease. The chain combines TRBV14 with TRBJ2-7; no definite D call. The specimen sequenced was peripheral blood. CDR3 coding DNA: TGTGCCAGCAGCTCGGGTGGCTCCTACGAGCAGTACTTC. The encoded protein is CASSSGGSYEQYF.